This entry describes one T cell receptor (beta chain). The entry originates in a study of technical replicates of blood from a handful of donors. Only in-frame clones appear in the TCRdb table, and some are missing; sequencing was by immunoSEQ multiplex PCR. The sample lists about 78,000 clones; 90% to 95% were seen once. The germline V and J ends were trimmed by 0 bases and 8 bases, with 13 bases remaining between them. Germline assignment: CDR1 LGHNA and CDR2 YNFKEQ. The CDR3 is made up of 15 amino acids. The genes are TRBV4-2 and TRBJ1-4; D gene ambiguous. The source material was T cells isolated from PBMCs. This sequence was found in a human donor in good health. This chain's CDR3 is CASSQEKRREEKLFF. In DNA, the CDR3 is TGTGCCAGCAGCCAAGAAAAGAGGCGGGAGGAAAAACTGTTTTTT.